The TCR beta chain described here comes from a study of identical twins. This CDR3 has 16 amino acids. Trimming left V 3 bases short and J 1 base short, with 16 bases between. Per the germline V gene, CDR1 is DFQATT and CDR2 is SNEGSKA (reference sequence). As to this clonotype: Its antigen is not known.

TCRdb re-called the 5' RACE reads through MiXCR, storing one row per CDR3 protein. The table lists roughly 720,000 distinct CDR3 sequences, 15% to 20% of them singletons. Whole-study results and caveats: Invariant populations such as MAIT and iNKT cells could partly muddle zero-insertion analyses.

A further study also used this sample, focusing on T cells expressing NK-cell markers. That paper adds: The authors sequenced eight donors, of whom seven were HCMV-seropositive and one was seronegative. Each of 6 or 7 donors carried dominant NKG2C+ clonotypes accounting for about 1.0-8% of CD8+ T cells. For a handful of donors, these clonotypes were likewise the leading ones in the CD3+CD56-NKG2C+ fraction.

This sequence was found in a woman aged 18 to 35 in good health. The V call is TRBV20-1, the J call TRBJ1-5; maybe TRBD1 (5 bases). Source material: PBMCs. Written as DNA, the CDR3 is TGCAGTGCTAGGCCACGGCAGGGAATAAGCAATCAGCCCCAGCATTTT. Its translation is CSARPRQGISNQPQHF.